This T cell receptor (beta chain) was profiled in a study of T cell responses to AZD1222 COVID-19 vaccine. In the study overall: Second doses at about 4 or about 12 weeks were pooled.

This clone is a singleton in its sample. Clones were read by immunoSEQ multiplex PCR, and TCRdb kept only the in-frame ones, dropping some. The data contain 100,000 to 150,000 clones, about 87% of them singletons. This sequence originates from an adult in good health. The sequencing here drew on peripheral blood, taken on day 0 of AZD1222 vaccination.

CDR3 in DNA: TGCGCCAGCAGCCAAGTATTTGGGTCGCTCTACGAGCAGTACTTC. Residues: CASSQVFGSLYEQYF. The genes are TRBV4-3 and TRBJ2-7; no clear D gene. Germline CDR1 is LGHNA and CDR2 is YSLEER. V was trimmed by 1 base and J by 3 bases, leaving 13 bases between them. The CDR3 has 15 amino acids.